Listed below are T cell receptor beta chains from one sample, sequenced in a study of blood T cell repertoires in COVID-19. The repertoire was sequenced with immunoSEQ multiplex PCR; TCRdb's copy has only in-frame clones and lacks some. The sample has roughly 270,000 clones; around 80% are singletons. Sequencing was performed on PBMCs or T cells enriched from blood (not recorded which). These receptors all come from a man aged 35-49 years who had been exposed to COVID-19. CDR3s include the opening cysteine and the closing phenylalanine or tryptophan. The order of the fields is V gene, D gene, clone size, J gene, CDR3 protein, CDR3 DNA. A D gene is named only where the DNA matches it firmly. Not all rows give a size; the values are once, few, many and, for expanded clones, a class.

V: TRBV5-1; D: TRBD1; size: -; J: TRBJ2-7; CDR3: CASSLGQGKTYEQYF; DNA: TGCGCCAGCAGCTTAGGACAGGGGAAGACCTACGAGCAGTACTTC
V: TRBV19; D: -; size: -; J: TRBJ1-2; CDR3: CASSIEGSLYGYTF; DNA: TGTGCCAGTAGTATTGAGGGATCCCTATATGGCTACACCTTC
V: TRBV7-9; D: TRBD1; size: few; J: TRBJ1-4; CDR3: CASSSPPGQSNEKLFF; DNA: TGTGCCAGCAGCTCCCCTCCGGGACAGAGTAATGAAAAACTGTTTTTT
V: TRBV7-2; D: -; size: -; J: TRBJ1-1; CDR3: CASSLAFQAMNTEAFF; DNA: TGTGCCAGCAGCTTAGCTTTCCAGGCCATGAACACTGAAGCTTTCTTT
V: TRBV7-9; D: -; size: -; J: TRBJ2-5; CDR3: CASSLFGGEHQETQYF; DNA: TGTGCCAGCAGCTTATTCGGGGGTGAACACCAAGAGACCCAGTACTTC
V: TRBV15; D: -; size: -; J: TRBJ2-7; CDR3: CATSRYDEQYF; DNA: TGTGCCACCAGCCGTTATGACGAGCAGTACTTC
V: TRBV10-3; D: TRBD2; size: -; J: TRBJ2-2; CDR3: CAISDEAGDEELFF; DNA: TGTGCCATCAGTGATGAAGCGGGAGACGAGGAGCTGTTTTTT
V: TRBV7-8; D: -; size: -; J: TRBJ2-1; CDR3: CASSLVVSNEQFF; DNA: TGTGCCAGCAGCTTAGTAGTGTCCAATGAGCAGTTCTTC
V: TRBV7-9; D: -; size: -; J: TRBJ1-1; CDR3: CASSSFGNTEAFF; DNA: TGTGCCAGCAGCTCCTTCGGGAACACTGAAGCTTTCTTT
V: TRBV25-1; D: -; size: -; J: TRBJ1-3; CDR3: CASSDGVNTIYF; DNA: TGTGCCAGCAGTGACGGTGTAAACACCATATATTTT